Listed below are T cell receptor beta chains from one sample, sequenced in a study of cytotoxic CD8 clonotypes in ibrutinib-treated CLL. Libraries were prepared by immunoSEQ multiplex PCR; TCRdb keeps only in-frame clonotypes and omits some of them. The sample yields hundreds of thousands of clones, more than 65% seen once. The starting material was PBMCs, obtained after 12 months of ibrutinib treatment. These receptors were collected from a human donor with chronic lymphocytic leukemia. Each CDR3 is given with its conserved first and last residue. The order of the fields is clone size, J gene, CDR3 length, D gene, V gene, CDR3 DNA, CDR3 protein. D genes are given only for firm matches. Some rows mark clone size as missing; the rest say once, few, many or name a class of expanded clone.

>NA|TRBJ2-3|15|NA|TRBV5-1
TGCGCCAGCAGCTTAGGACAGTACAATCCAGATACGCAGTATTTT
CASSLGQYNPDTQYF
>NA|TRBJ2-1|12|NA|TRBV5-1
TGCGCCAGCAGCTTGGACTTAAATGAGCAGTTCTTC
CASSLDLNEQFF
>NA|TRBJ1-2|13|NA|TRBV30
TGTGCCTGGAGTTTCCAGGATTACTATGGCTACACCTTC
CAWSFQDYYGYTF
>NA|TRBJ1-1|17|NA|TRBV30
TGTGCCTGGAGCAGGCGTGATGGTAGGGGACCATACACTGAAGCTTTCTTT
CAWSRRDGRGPYTEAFF
>NA|TRBJ2-7|14|NA|TRBV7-9
TGTGCCAGCAGCGCCGACATATTTTCAGCCGAGCAGTACTTC
CASSADIFSAEQYF
>NA|TRBJ2-7|15|NA|TRBV5-6
TGTGCCAGCAGCTTGGCCCCGGGTCGATACCACGAGCAGTACTTC
CASSLAPGRYHEQYF
>NA|TRBJ1-2|15|TRBD1|TRBV6-6
TGTGCCAGCAGTTTCGCCCAGACAGGGAACGACGGCTACACCTTC
CASSFAQTGNDGYTF
>NA|TRBJ2-1|15|NA|TRBV15
TGTGCCACCAGCAGACCCCCCCGAGGGGACAATGAGCAGTTCTTC
CATSRPPRGDNEQFF
>NA|TRBJ1-2|10|NA|TRBV28
TGTGCCAGCGGAGCCTATGGCTACACCTTC
CASGAYGYTF
>few|TRBJ2-7|12|NA|TRBV6-5
TGTGCCAGCAAAAAGGGACCGTCCGAGCAGTACTTC
CASKKGPSEQYF
>NA|TRBJ2-7|15|TRBD1|TRBV28
TGTGCCAGCGTCAGGGGGTTCGGGATTGAGTACGAGCAGTACTTC
CASVRGFGIEYEQYF
>NA|TRBJ1-1|15|NA|TRBV14
TGTGCCAGCAGCCAAGCTAATGGGATCCACACTGAAGCTTTCTTT
CASSQANGIHTEAFF
>NA|TRBJ1-1|14|TRBD1|TRBV10-3
TGTGCCATCAGTGGGACAGGGACGAACACTGAAGCTTTCTTT
CAISGTGTNTEAFF
>NA|TRBJ2-7|12|NA|TRBV5-1
TGCGCCAGCAGGCAGGGTTGGGACGAGCAGTACTTC
CASRQGWDEQYF
>NA|TRBJ2-3|15|NA|TRBV7-3
TGTGCCAGCAGTTTTTCGAACGGGAACGCAGATACGCAGTATTTT
CASSFSNGNADTQYF
>few|TRBJ2-1|14|NA|TRBV30
TGTGCCTGGAGTGCGAGACGCCAGGGAACTGAGCAGTTCTTC
CAWSARRQGTEQFF
>NA|TRBJ2-1|16|NA|TRBV4-3
TGCGCCAGCAGCCAAGATACAGTCGAAGCCTACAATGAGCAGTTCTTC
CASSQDTVEAYNEQFF
>NA|TRBJ2-3|14|NA|TRBV6-4
TGTGCCAGCAGTAAGGATCGCAGCACAGATACGCAGTATTTT
CASSKDRSTDTQYF
>NA|TRBJ1-2|14|TRBD1|TRBV6-1
TGTGCCAGCGTAAGGGACAGTTCCGTCTATGGCTACACCTTC
CASVRDSSVYGYTF
>NA|TRBJ1-3|16|TRBD1|TRBV2
TGTGCCAGCAGTGAAATGGGACAGGTCTCTGGAAACACCATATATTTT
CASSEMGQVSGNTIYF
>NA|TRBJ2-1|15|TRBD2|TRBV6-5
TGTGCCAGCAGTTCCATAGCGGGAGGGCCCCGGGAGCAGTTCTTC
CASSSIAGGPREQFF
>NA|TRBJ2-5|12|NA|TRBV9
TGTGCCAGCAGCGCCGGCTATGGGGCCCAGTACTTC
CASSAGYGAQYF
>NA|TRBJ2-3|16|TRBD2|TRBV29-1
TGCAGCGTTGGGCGCCTAGCGGGATCGTCCACAGATACGCAGTATTTT
CSVGRLAGSSTDTQYF
>NA|TRBJ2-2|16|TRBD1|TRBV6-4
TGTGCCAGCAGTGTCCGGACAGGGGGCGAAACCGGGGAGCTGTTTTTT
CASSVRTGGETGELFF
>NA|TRBJ2-7|17|TRBD2|TRBV7-2
TGTGCCAGCAGCTTAGTTGCTGGACTAGGGCTCCCGGGGGAGCAGTACTTC
CASSLVAGLGLPGEQYF
>once|TRBJ2-7|13|NA|TRBV30
TGTGCCTGGGCCCAGACGTCCTCCTACGAGCAGTACTTC
CAWAQTSSYEQYF
>few|TRBJ1-4|12|TRBD1|TRBV28
TGTGCCAGCCGGGACAGGAATGAAAAACTGTTTTTT
CASRDRNEKLFF
>many|TRBJ1-5|15|NA|TRBV15
TGTGCCACCAGTCCTGACGTGAGGGGCAATCAGCCCCAGCATTTT
CATSPDVRGNQPQHF
>NA|TRBJ2-2|13|NA|TRBV7-7
TGTGCTAGCAGCTATTCAAGCACCGGGGAGCTGTTTTTT
CASSYSSTGELFF
>NA|TRBJ1-4|15|NA|TRBV5-4
TGTGCCAGCAGCTCAAACTGGGGTCGTAGGGAAAAACTGTTTTTT
CASSSNWGRREKLFF
>NA|TRBJ2-3|14|NA|TRBV5-1
TGCGCCAGCAGCCCCGGGGGTCTCACAGATACGCAGTATTTT
CASSPGGLTDTQYF
>NA|TRBJ2-6|19|TRBD1|TRBV5-1
TGCGCCAGCAGCTCGAAATTACGGACAGGACTTGCTGGGGCCAACGTCCTGACTTTC
CASSSKLRTGLAGANVLTF